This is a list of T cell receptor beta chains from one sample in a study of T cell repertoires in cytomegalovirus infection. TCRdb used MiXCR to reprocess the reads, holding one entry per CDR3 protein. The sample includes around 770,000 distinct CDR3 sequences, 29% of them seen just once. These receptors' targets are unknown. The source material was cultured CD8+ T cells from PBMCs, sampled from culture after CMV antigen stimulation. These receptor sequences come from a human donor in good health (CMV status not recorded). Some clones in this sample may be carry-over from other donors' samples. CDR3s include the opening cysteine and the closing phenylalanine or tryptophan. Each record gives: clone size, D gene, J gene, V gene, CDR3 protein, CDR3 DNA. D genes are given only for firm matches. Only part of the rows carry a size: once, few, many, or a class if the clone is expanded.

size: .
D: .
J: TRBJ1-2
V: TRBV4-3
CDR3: CASSRTLTIGQQGYTF
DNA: TGCGCCAGCAGCCGAACACTTACTATTGGACAGCAGGGCTACACCTTC

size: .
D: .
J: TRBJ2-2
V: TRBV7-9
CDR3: CASSPQLELRGELFF
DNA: TGTGCCAGCAGCCCCCAGCTGGAGCTTCGCGGGGAGCTGTTTTTT

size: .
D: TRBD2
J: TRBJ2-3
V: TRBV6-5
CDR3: CASSYSLAGGPTDTQYF
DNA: TGTGCCAGCAGTTACTCACTAGCGGGGGGGCCGACAGATACGCAGTATTTT

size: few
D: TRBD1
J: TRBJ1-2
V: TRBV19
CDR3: CASSIDPGTGGNYGYTF
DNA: TGTGCCAGTAGTATAGATCCAGGGACAGGGGGCAACTATGGCTACACCTTC

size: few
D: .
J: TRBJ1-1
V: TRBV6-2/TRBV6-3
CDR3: CASSYSNRGGDAEAFF
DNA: TGTGCCAGCAGTTACTCGAACCGTGGAGGGGACGCTGAAGCTTTCTTT

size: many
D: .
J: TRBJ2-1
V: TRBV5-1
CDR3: CASSLDGSYNEQFF
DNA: TGTGCCAGCAGCCTCGACGGGTCCTACAATGAGCAGTTCTTC

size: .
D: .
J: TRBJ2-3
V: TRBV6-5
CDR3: CASSGGYADTQYF
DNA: TGTGCCAGCAGTGGGGGGTATGCAGATACGCAGTATTTT

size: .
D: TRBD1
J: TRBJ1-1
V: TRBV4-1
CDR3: CASSQMDGTESVCFF
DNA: TGCGCCAGCAGCCAGATGGACGGGACAGAGAGCGTATGTTTCTTT

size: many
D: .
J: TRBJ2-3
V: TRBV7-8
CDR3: CASSLLGPTDTQYF
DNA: TGTGCCAGCAGCTTATTGGGCCCAACAGATACGCAGTATTTT

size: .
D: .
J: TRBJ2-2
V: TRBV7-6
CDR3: CASSLPGGGQPNTGELFF
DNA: TGTGCCAGCAGCCTCCCTGGGGGGGGGCAACCGAACACCGGGGAGCTGTTTTTT

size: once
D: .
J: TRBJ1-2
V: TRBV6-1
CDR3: CASTFLTAGNYGYTF
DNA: TGTGCCAGCACTTTTTTGACAGCGGGTAACTATGGCTACACCTTC

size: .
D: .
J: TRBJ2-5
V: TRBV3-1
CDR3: CASSLREGEETQYF
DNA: TGTGCCAGCAGCCTCCGAGAGGGGGAGGAGACCCAGTACTTC

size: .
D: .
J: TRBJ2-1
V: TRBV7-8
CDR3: CASSLYPSARVLNEQFF
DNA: TGTGCCAGCAGCTTGTACCCTAGCGCGCGCGTCCTCAATGAGCAGTTCTTC

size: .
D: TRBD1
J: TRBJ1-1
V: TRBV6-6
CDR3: CASSEQTGRYRFTEAFF
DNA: TGTGCCAGCAGTGAGCAGACAGGGCGCTACCGGTTCACTGAAGCTTTCTTT

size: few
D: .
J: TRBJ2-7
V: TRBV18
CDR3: CASSPVGWREQYF
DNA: TGTGCCAGCTCACCAGTCGGGTGGAGGGAGCAGTACTTC

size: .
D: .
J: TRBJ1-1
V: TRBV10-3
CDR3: CATLEGAEAFF
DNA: TGTGCCACCCTCGAGGGCGCTGAAGCTTTCTTT

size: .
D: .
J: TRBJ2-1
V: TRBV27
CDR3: CASSLSRPNSYNEQFF
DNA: TGTGCCAGCAGTTTATCGCGGCCTAACTCCTACAATGAGCAGTTCTTC

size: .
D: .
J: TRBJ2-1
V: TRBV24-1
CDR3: CATSDFQGSEQFF
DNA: TGTGCCACCAGTGATTTCCAGGGTAGTGAGCAGTTCTTC

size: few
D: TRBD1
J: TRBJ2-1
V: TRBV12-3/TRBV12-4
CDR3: CASSATGQGAYNEQFF
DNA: TGTGCCAGCAGCGCTACCGGACAGGGGGCTTACAATGAGCAGTTCTTC

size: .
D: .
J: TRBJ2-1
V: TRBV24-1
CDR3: CATSDLKGMDEQFF
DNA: TGTGCCACCAGTGATTTGAAAGGAATGGATGAGCAGTTCTTC

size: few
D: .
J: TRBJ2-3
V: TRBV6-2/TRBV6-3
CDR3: CASSSDRHTQYF
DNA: TGTGCCAGCAGTTCTGACAGACATACGCAGTATTTT

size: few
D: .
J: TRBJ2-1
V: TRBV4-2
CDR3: CASTEGGSQSNEQFF
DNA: TGTGCCAGCACGGAGGGGGGATCACAGTCGAATGAGCAGTTCTTC

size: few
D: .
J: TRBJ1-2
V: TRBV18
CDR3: CASSPSSHMIYGYTF
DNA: TGTGCCAGCTCACCGTCTTCCCACATGATCTATGGCTACACCTTC

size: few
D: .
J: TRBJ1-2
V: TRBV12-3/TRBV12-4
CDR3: CASSYRVINYGYTF
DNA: TGTGCCAGCAGTTACAGGGTTATAAACTATGGCTACACCTTC

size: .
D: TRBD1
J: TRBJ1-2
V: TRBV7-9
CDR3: CASSSDGQGVGYGYTF
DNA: TGTGCCAGCAGCTCGGACGGACAGGGGGTAGGCTATGGCTACACCTTC

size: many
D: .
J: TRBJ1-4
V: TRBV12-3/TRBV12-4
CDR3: CASSHADSYPGEKLFF
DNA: TGTGCCAGCAGTCATGCCGACAGTTACCCTGGGGAAAAACTGTTTTTT

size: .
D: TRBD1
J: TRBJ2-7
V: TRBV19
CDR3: CASSWTGEGEQYF
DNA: TGTGCCAGTAGCTGGACAGGGGAGGGCGAGCAGTACTTC

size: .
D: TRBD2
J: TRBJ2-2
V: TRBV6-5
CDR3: CASSYSGLADNTGELFF
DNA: TGTGCCAGCAGTTACTCTGGACTAGCGGACAACACCGGGGAGCTGTTTTTT

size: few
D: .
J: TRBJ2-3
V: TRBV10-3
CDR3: CAISEFRGTTTDTQYF
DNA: TGTGCCATCAGTGAGTTTCGGGGCACCACCACAGATACGCAGTATTTT

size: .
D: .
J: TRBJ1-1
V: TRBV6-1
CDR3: CASSRIQGWTEAFF
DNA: TGTGCCAGCAGTCGTATACAGGGATGGACTGAAGCTTTCTTT

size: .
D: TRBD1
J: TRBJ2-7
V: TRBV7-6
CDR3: CASSLRGTGVNEQYF
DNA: TGTGCCAGCAGCCTCAGAGGGACAGGAGTTAACGAGCAGTACTTC

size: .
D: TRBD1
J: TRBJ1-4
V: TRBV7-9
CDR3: CASSARTGDREKLFF
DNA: TGTGCCAGCAGCGCCAGGACAGGGGACCGTGAAAAACTGTTTTTT

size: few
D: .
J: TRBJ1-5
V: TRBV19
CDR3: CASRNTASNQPQHF
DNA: TGTGCCAGTAGGAATACAGCAAGCAATCAGCCCCAGCATTTT

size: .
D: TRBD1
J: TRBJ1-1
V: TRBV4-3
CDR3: CASSQEGGLFYTEAFF
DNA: TGCGCCAGCAGCCAAGAAGGGGGCCTCTTTTACACTGAAGCTTTCTTT

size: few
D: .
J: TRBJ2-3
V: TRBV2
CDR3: CASSDGSGRGITDTQYF
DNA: TGTGCCAGCAGTGATGGTAGCGGAAGAGGTATCACAGATACGCAGTATTTT

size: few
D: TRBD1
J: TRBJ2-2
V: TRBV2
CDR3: CASSEARDRHTGELFF
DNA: TGTGCCAGCAGTGAAGCCAGGGACAGACACACCGGGGAGCTGTTTTTT

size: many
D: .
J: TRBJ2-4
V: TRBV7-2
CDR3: CASSLEPGYGNIQYF
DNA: TGTGCCAGCAGCTTAGAGCCAGGGTACGGAAACATTCAGTACTTC

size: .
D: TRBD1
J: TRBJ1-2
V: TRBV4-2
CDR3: CASSGGMAGGNYGYTF
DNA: TGTGCCAGCAGCGGAGGTATGGCAGGGGGCAACTATGGCTACACCTTC

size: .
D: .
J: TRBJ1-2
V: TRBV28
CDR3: CASSSGTEGYTF
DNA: TGTGCCAGCAGTTCCGGGACGGAGGGCTACACCTTC

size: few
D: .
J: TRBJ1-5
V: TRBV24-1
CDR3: CATSDKQMSNQPQHF
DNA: TGTGCCACCAGTGACAAACAGATGAGCAATCAGCCCCAGCATTTT

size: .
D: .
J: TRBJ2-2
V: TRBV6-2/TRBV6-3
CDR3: CASSQQNRHYTGELFF
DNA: TGTGCCAGCAGCCAACAGAATCGACATTACACCGGGGAGCTGTTTTTT

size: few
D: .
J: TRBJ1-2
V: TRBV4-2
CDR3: CASSQDPGDSGYTF
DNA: TGTGCCAGCAGCCAAGATCCGGGTGACTCTGGCTACACCTTC

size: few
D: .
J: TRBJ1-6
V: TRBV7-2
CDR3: CASSLGRGVNSPLHF
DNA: TGTGCCAGCAGCTTGGGGAGGGGGGTTAATTCACCCCTCCACTTT

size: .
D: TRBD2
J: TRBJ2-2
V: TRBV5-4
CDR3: CATPGLAGTGELFF
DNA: TGTGCCACTCCTGGACTAGCTGGCACCGGGGAGCTGTTTTTT

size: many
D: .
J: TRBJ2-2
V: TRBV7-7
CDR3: CASSPGGPSGAMTGELFF
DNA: TGTGCTAGCAGCCCAGGGGGCCCTAGCGGGGCAATGACCGGGGAGCTGTTTTTT

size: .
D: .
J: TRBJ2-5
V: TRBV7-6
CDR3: CASSFDGETQYF
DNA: TGTGCCAGCAGCTTTGACGGGGAGACCCAGTACTTC

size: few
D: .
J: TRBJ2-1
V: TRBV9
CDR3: CASSPPRDNNEQFF
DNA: TGTGCCAGCAGCCCCCCGAGGGATAACAATGAGCAGTTCTTC

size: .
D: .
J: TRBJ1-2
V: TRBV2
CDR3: CASSAGDAYGYTF
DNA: TGTGCCAGCAGTGCAGGCGACGCGTATGGCTACACCTTC

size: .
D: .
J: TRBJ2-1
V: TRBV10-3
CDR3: CAISDNEGQGYSYNEQFF
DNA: TGTGCCATCAGTGACAACGAGGGGCAGGGTTACTCCTACAATGAGCAGTTCTTC

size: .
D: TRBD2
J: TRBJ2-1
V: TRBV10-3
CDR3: CAISDGGGTYNEQFF
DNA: TGTGCCATCAGTGACGGGGGGGGCACCTACAATGAGCAGTTCTTC

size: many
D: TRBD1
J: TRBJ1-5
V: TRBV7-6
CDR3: CASSPGTGLRAQHF
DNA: TGTGCCAGCAGCCCCGGGACAGGTCTTAGGGCCCAGCATTTT

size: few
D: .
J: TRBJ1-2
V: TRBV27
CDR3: CASRGADSPYYGYTF
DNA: TGTGCCAGCAGGGGGGCCGACAGTCCGTACTATGGCTACACCTTC

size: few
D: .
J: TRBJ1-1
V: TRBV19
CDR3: CASSITDTTEAFF
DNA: TGTGCCAGTAGTATTACGGACACCACTGAAGCTTTCTTT

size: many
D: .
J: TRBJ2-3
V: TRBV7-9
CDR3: CASSSSITDTQYF
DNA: TGTGCCAGCAGCTCCTCAATAACAGATACGCAGTATTTT

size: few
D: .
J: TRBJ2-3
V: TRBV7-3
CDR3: CASSLKGGPRDTQYF
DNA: TGTGCCAGCAGCTTAAAGGGGGGGCCCCGGGATACGCAGTATTTT

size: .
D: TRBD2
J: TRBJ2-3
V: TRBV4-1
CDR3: CASSHSSGGGDTQYF
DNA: TGCGCCAGCAGCCATTCTAGCGGGGGGGGAGATACGCAGTATTTT

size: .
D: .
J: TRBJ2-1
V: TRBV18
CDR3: CASSSDFSSYNEQFF
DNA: TGTGCCAGCTCATCGGACTTTTCCTCCTACAATGAGCAGTTCTTC

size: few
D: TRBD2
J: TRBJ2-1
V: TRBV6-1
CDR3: CASSEEAGGFYNEQFF
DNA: TGTGCCAGCAGTGAAGAGGCGGGGGGCTTCTACAATGAGCAGTTCTTC

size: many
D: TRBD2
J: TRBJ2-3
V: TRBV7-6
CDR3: CASSLARLAGTTDTQYF
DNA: TGTGCCAGCAGCTTAGCACGGCTAGCGGGTACCACAGATACGCAGTATTTT

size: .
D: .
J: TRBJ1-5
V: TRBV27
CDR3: CASSLLGMNQPQHF
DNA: TGTGCCAGCAGTTTATTAGGAATGAATCAGCCCCAGCATTTT